Presented here are 23 T cell receptor beta chains from one specimen sequenced in a study of blood T cell repertoires in COVID-19 (TCRdb year 2020). The method behind the library was the immunoSEQ multiplex PCR assay. TCRdb limited this immuneACCESS table to in-frame rearrangements with V and J called. A share of clones is missing; checked studies link under half to unresolved V genes, and the rest is unexplained. The sample yields more than 350,000 clones; around 92% were counted once. The top ten clonotypes cover around 2.8% of the sample. Sequencing input: peripheral blood. The receptors stem from a woman between 25 and 40 years old with COVID-19, enrolled during active disease.

V and J are TRBV28 and TRBJ1-1, with a tentative D call TRBD1 (5 bases). V gave up 3 bases and J gave up 12 bases, with 11 bases separating them. CDR3 length equals 11 residues. Germline CDR1 and CDR2: MDHEN and SYDVKM. CDR3 in amino acids: CASSLGGDPFF. The DNA of the CDR3 is TGTGCCAGCAGTTTGGGAGGGGATCCTTTCTTT.

The chain joins TRBV28 to TRBJ1-2, with D maybe TRBD1 (5 bases). V shed 5 bases and J shed 3 bases, with 16 bases lying between them. Germline V gives CDR1 MDHEN, CDR2 SYDVKM. The CDR3 has 15 amino acids. This CDR3 is CASSLQALSYYGYTF. As DNA, the CDR3 is TGTGCCAGCAGTCTACAGGCGTTGTCGTACTATGGCTACACCTTC.

The chain recombines TRBV5-1 with TRBJ1-1; D is unresolved. The CDR3 spans 14 residues. Trimming cost V 2 bases and J 2 bases, with 10 bases left between them. Germline values: CDR1 SGHRS, CDR2 YFSETQ. The CDR3 is CASSLDGLNTEAFF. The CDR3 DNA reads TGCGCCAGCAGCTTAGATGGGCTTAACACTGAAGCTTTCTTT. The whole variable domain, filled in from reference TRBV5-1 and TRBJ1-1, reads KAGVTQTPRYLIKTRGQQVTLSCSPISGHRSVSWYQQTPGQGLQFLFEYFSETQRNKGNFPGRFSGRQFSNSRSEMNVSTLELGDSALYLCASSLDGLNTEAFFGQGTRLTVV.

CDR3 sequence reads: CASSLDNRVSQPQHF. The CDR3 DNA follows: TGCGCCAGCAGCTTGGATAACAGGGTATCGCAGCCCCAGCATTTT. The genes are TRBV5-1 and TRBJ1-5; the D gene is possibly TRBD1 (6 bases). Germline assignment: CDR1 SGHRS and CDR2 YFSETQ. This CDR3 comprises 15 residues. V was pared by 0 bases and J by 7 bases, with 14 bases between.

V usage is TRBV5-1 and J usage is TRBJ1-5; D gene ambiguous. The V and J ends lost 0 bases and 7 bases respectively, with 14 bases between them. From germline, CDR1 is SGHRS and CDR2 YFSETQ. This CDR3 spans 15 amino acids. CDR3 sequence: CASSLDGGRGQPQHF. The CDR3, as DNA: TGCGCCAGCAGCTTGGATGGAGGCCGAGGACAGCCCCAGCATTTT.

This chain joins TRBV5-1 and TRBJ2-2; TRBD1 aligns across 11 bases. The CDR3 covers 15 residues. From germline, CDR1 is SGHRS and CDR2 YFSETQ. V gave up 4 bases and J gave up 5 bases; unmatched junction bases: 4. The CDR3 loop is CASSEGTGGTGELFF. For the CDR3, the DNA is TGCGCCAGCAGCGAGGGGACAGGGGGGACCGGGGAGCTGTTTTTT.

The chain has TRBV28 and TRBJ2-7; 7 bases agree with TRBD1. The CDR3 has 15 amino acids. V shed 5 bases and J 5 bases; nucleotides not matched to a gene: 12. The germline V gene has CDR1 MDHEN and CDR2 SYDVKM. The CDR3 is CASSDRRDRTDEQYV. In nucleotides, the CDR3 is TGTGCCAGCAGTGACCGCCGGGACAGAACCGACGAGCAGTACGTC.

V usage is TRBV27 and J usage is TRBJ2-7; the match to TRBD1 covers 9 bases. Trimming removed 9 bases from V and 1 base from J; junction bases left unmatched: 4. There are 13 residues in the CDR3. The germline V gene has CDR1 MNHEY and CDR2 SMNVEV (reference sequence). CDR3 sequence reads: CASRDRVSYEQYF. CDR3 nucleotides: TGTGCCAGTCGGGACAGGGTATCCTACGAGCAGTACTTC.

The rearrangement uses TRBV29-1 and TRBJ1-2; possibly TRBD1 for D (5 bases). The CDR3 contains 12 residues. V dropped 6 bases and J dropped 4 bases, with 12 bases sitting between them. From germline, CDR1 is SQVTM and CDR2 ANQGSEA. CDR3 amino acids: CSVASDSYGYTF. The CDR3 DNA follows: TGCAGCGTCGCCAGTGACAGCTATGGCTACACCTTC.

The chain joins TRBV25-1 to TRBJ2-7, with a weak D call TRBD2 (6 bases). CDR3 length equals 14 residues. The germline V gene has CDR1 MGHDK and CDR2 SYGVNS. V was shortened by 4 bases and J by 2 bases, with 12 bases between the two germline ends. This chain's CDR3 is CASSVEWGAYEQYF. CDR3 in DNA: TGTGCCAGCAGTGTCGAGTGGGGGGCCTACGAGCAGTACTTC.

This clone appeared a few times. The chain combines TRBV2 with TRBJ2-7, with a possible D match to TRBD2 (6 bases). With 7 bases removed from V and 0 bases from J, the gap between germline ends came to 13 bases. CDR3 length: 14 residues. CDR1 SNHLY and CDR2 FYNNEI come from the germline V gene. The CDR3 reads CASIPAAGSYEQYF. The CDR3 DNA follows: TGTGCCAGCATCCCCGCAGCGGGCTCCTACGAGCAGTACTTC.

The chain has TRBV7-6 and TRBJ1-1, with D maybe TRBD1 (5 bases). V shed 5 bases and J shed 1 base, with 8 bases lying between them. This CDR3 comprises 13 residues. Germline loops: CDR1 SGHVS, CDR2 FNYEAQ. The CDR3 reads CASSLQENTEAFF. The CDR3 DNA is TGTGCCAGCAGCCTACAGGAGAACACTGAAGCTTTCTTT.

The table lists this clone with a count of one. This chain joins TRBV5-1 and TRBJ2-3, with D unresolved. Trimming removed 0 bases at V and 0 bases at J, with 14 bases between. CDR3 length: 17 residues. Germline loops: CDR1 SGHRS, CDR2 YFSETQ. CDR3 residues: CASSLADHSSSTDTQYF. The CDR3 bases are TGCGCCAGCAGCTTGGCAGACCACAGCAGTAGCACAGATACGCAGTATTTT.

The chain employs TRBV15 and TRBJ2-7; TRBD2 matches 7 bases. V shed 1 base and J 1 base; nucleotides not matched to a gene: 7. The CDR3 is 16 residues long. Germline V lookup: CDR1 LNHNV, CDR2 YYDKDF (reference sequence). CDR3 sequence reads: CATSRGAGERSYEQYV. The CDR3 nucleotides read TGTGCCACCAGCAGAGGGGCGGGGGAGCGGTCCTACGAGCAGTACGTC.

The V call is TRBV28, the J call TRBJ2-7, with 10 bases matching TRBD2. Germline V gene data show CDR1 as MDHEN and CDR2 as SYDVKM. The length of the CDR3 is 15 residues. Losses at the gene ends were 4 bases for V and 0 bases for J; bases not matched to a gene: 3. CDR3 loop: CASSSLAGNSYEQYF. Written as DNA, the CDR3 is TGTGCCAGCAGTTCACTAGCGGGGAACTCCTACGAGCAGTACTTC.

This chain uses TRBV10-1 with TRBJ2-3, with D perhaps matching TRBD2 (5 bases). Germline assignment: CDR1 WNHNN and CDR2 SYGVQD (reference sequence). Trimming stripped 6 bases from V and 6 bases from J, with 13 bases between. The CDR3 covers 13 residues. Here the CDR3 DNA reads TGCGCCAGCAGACGAGACTCGGGGGATACGCAGTATTTT. Its translation is CASRRDSGDTQYF.

The CDR3: CASSQTGLGGAGQPQHF. CDR3 DNA: TGTGCCAGCAGCCAGACTGGGTTGGGGGGGGCCGGGCAGCCCCAGCATTTT. The gene calls are TRBV4-2 and TRBJ1-5; TRBD1 might be the D (6 bases). This CDR3 spans 17 amino acids. The germline CDR1 and CDR2 sequences are LGHNA and YNFKEQ. Trimming removed 3 bases at V and 7 bases at J, with 22 bases between.

The rearrangement uses TRBV6-2 or TRBV6-3 and TRBJ1-2; 7 nucleotides align to TRBD1. The CDR3 has 14 amino acids. The V gene end was trimmed by 6 bases and the J gene end by 2 bases; junction bases not matched to a gene: 6. The germline CDR1 and CDR2 sequences are MNHEY and SVGEGT. CDR3 DNA sequence: TGTGCCAGCAGCTTCGACAGGGAAAACTATGGCTACACCTTC. Translated: CASSFDRENYGYTF.

This clone was recorded once. The rearrangement links TRBV28 to TRBJ1-2; perhaps TRBD1 as D (6 bases). Germline V CDR1 and CDR2: MDHEN, SYDVKM. The CDR3 is 14 residues long. V gave up 5 bases and J gave up 3 bases, with 13 bases separating them. The CDR3 reads CASSPSTGHYGYTF. The CDR3 DNA sequence: TGTGCCAGCAGTCCCTCAACAGGGCACTATGGCTACACCTTC.

The V and J genes are TRBV5-1 and TRBJ2-1; 10 nucleotides match TRBD2. This CDR3 region has 18 residues. Germline lookup yields CDR1 SGHRS and CDR2 YFSETQ. With 4 bases clipped from V and 8 bases from J, the junction kept 18 bases outside the gene matches. This CDR3 reads CASSPILLAGPTGDEQFF. In nucleotides, the CDR3 is TGCGCCAGCAGCCCGATTCTACTAGCGGGGCCGACGGGGGATGAGCAGTTCTTC.

The chain recombines TRBV4-3 with TRBJ1-6; D remains unclear. The V end was cut by 1 base, the J end by 10 bases, with 14 bases between. Germline V gene lookup returns CDR1 LGHNA and CDR2 YSLEER. The CDR3 sequence is 15 residues long. Here the CDR3 DNA reads TGCGCCAGCAGCCAAGGTTTAGTCCGCGGATCACCCCTCCACTTT. This gives the protein CASSQGLVRGSPLHF.

V is TRBV10-3 and J is TRBJ2-1, with D uncertain. The germline V gene has CDR1 ENHRY and CDR2 SYGVKD. CDR3 length: 12 amino acids. Trimming left V 3 bases short and J 7 bases short, with 7 bases between. The CDR3 spells CAISDVVNEQFF. The DNA for the CDR3 is TGTGCCATCAGTGATGTAGTTAATGAGCAGTTCTTC.

CDR3 nucleotides: TGTGCCAGCAGTTTGAGCAGGGGTTCAAGCACTGAAGCTTTCTTT. Translated, it gives CASSLSRGSSTEAFF. The chain is built from TRBV6-2 or TRBV6-3 and TRBJ1-1; D is perhaps TRBD1 (6 bases). Germline-derived CDR1 and CDR2 are MNHEY and SVGEGT. The CDR3 contains 15 residues. Trimming left V 4 bases short and J 4 bases short, with 16 bases between.